The rows below give T cell receptor beta chains drawn from one sample of a study of blood T cell repertoires in COVID-19. TCRdb keeps only in-frame clones here, not all; method: immunoSEQ multiplex PCR. This sample has 200,000 to 300,000 clones, with 81% found just once. The sample was peripheral blood. The receptors here all came from a woman over 75 with acute or convalescent COVID-19. Both conserved end residues are part of each CDR3. A D gene is named only where the DNA matches it firmly. For some rows the clone size is stated as once, few or many, or as a class when expanded; others skip it.

D | size | J | V | DNA | CDR3
. | . | TRBJ1-1 | TRBV4-1 | TGCGCCAGCAGCCAAGATAGTAGGGGAACTGAAGCTTTCTTT | CASSQDSRGTEAFF
. | . | TRBJ2-1 | TRBV11-1 | TGTGCCAGCAGCTTACGAGGTGCCTCGGGGTACAATGAGCAGTTCTTC | CASSLRGASGYNEQFF
TRBD1 | few | TRBJ1-1 | TRBV6-6 | TGTGCCAGTACCGGGACAGGGTCTGAAGCTTTCTTT | CASTGTGSEAFF
. | . | TRBJ2-3 | TRBV19 | TGTGCCAGTAGTATAAGCTTCACAGATACGCAGTATTTT | CASSISFTDTQYF
TRBD2 | once | TRBJ2-5 | TRBV7-2 | TGTGCCAGCAGCTTATCCCCAGCGGGGCCCCAAGAGACCCAGTACTTC | CASSLSPAGPQETQYF
. | once | TRBJ2-2 | TRBV7-7 | TGTGCCAGCAGCCCAGTGGCCGCTAACACCGGGGAGCTGTTTTTT | CASSPVAANTGELFF
. | once | TRBJ1-6 | TRBV9 | TGTGCCAGCAGCGTGGGGAGGGTGGGGAATTCACCCCTCCACTTT | CASSVGRVGNSPLHF
. | many | TRBJ2-1 | TRBV5-4 | TGTGCCAGCAGCTTGGCCAGGGACTCCTCTGAGCAGTTCTTC | CASSLARDSSEQFF
TRBD2 | . | TRBJ2-1 | TRBV3-1/TRBV3-2 | TGTGCCAGCAGCTCCCACTCCAAACTAGCGGGAGATGAGCAGTTCTTC | CASSSHSKLAGDEQFF
. | . | TRBJ1-3 | TRBV7-3 | TGTGCCAGCAGCTTGCAGGGGCAGTACGGAAACACCATATATTTT | CASSLQGQYGNTIYF
. | . | TRBJ2-6 | TRBV29-1 | TGCAGCGTTGAAGAAGGAGTAGAGACCTCTGGGGCCAACGTCCTGACTTTC | CSVEEGVETSGANVLTF
. | . | TRBJ2-1 | TRBV5-1 | TGCGCCAGCAGCACGAGGACTGGCAACAATGAGCAGTTCTTC | CASSTRTGNNEQFF
. | . | TRBJ2-2 | TRBV27 | TGTGCCAGCAGTTTCCTCGACACCGGGGAGCTGTTTTTT | CASSFLDTGELFF
. | . | TRBJ2-5 | TRBV2 | TGTGCCAGCAGTGAAGCCCGGGAATTAGAGACCCAGTACTTC | CASSEARELETQYF